This note documents a single T cell receptor (beta chain) sequence. The antigen is undetermined. The entry originates in a study of cytomegalovirus exposure and HLA in healthy donors. Study-wide results and limits: In a later analysis, a missense DCLRE1C variant was linked to TCR beta V- and J-gene trimming. The study had only CMV serostatus as immune exposure information. The authors reported that TCR beta sequences could predict HLA-A and HLA-B alleles. These predictions were accurate for most subjects in the first cohort. An analysis done earlier found most TCR beta V segments productive about 90% or about 30% of the time.

PCR primers comprised 60 Vbeta and 13 Jbeta primers. TCRdb keeps only in-frame clones here, not all; method: immunoSEQ multiplex PCR. Counted here are 100,000 or so clones, around four fifths occurring once; the ten biggest clones make up about 8.6%. CDR3 length: 16 amino acids. Trimming left V 1 base short and J 7 bases short, with 17 bases between. Looked up from germline, CDR1 is SGHVS and CDR2 is FQNEAQ. The sequencing sample was made of PBMCs. This chain uses TRBV7-8 with TRBJ2-1; D remains unclear. This TCR derives from a woman in her forties in good health and CMV-seropositive. This CDR3 is CASSLGRLSPWNEQFF. The DNA for the CDR3 is TGTGCCAGCAGCTTAGGCCGACTCTCTCCCTGGAATGAGCAGTTCTTC.